One sample yielded the 14 T cell receptor beta chains listed below, sequenced in a study of T cells in Graves' hyperthyroidism and ophthalmopathy. There were TCR beta CDR3 regions amplified from RNA transcripts. HTBI primers were used for first-round RT-PCR of the TCR CDR3. TCRdb reprocessed the multiplex PCR reads with MiXCR, giving one entry per CDR3 protein. The sample holds fewer than 500,000 distinct CDR3 sequences, about 15% seen once. The sample was blood. The source is a man younger than 35 with Graves' ophthalmopathy.

This clonotype occurred many times. V is TRBV2 and J is TRBJ1-5, with 7 positions matching TRBD1. The CDR3 is made up of 13 amino acids. Germline CDR1 SNHLY, CDR2 FYNNEI. The V and J ends lost 7 bases and 11 bases, in that order; junction bases with no gene match: 11. CDR3 nucleotides: TGTGCCAGCATCCGACAGGGAGAAGGGGCCCAGCATTTT. Translating gives CASIRQGEGAQHF.

This clonotype has at least ten counts. This chain links TRBV12-3 or TRBV12-4 with TRBJ2-7; perhaps TRBD1 as D (6 bases). This CDR3 region has 15 residues. The germline V and J ends were trimmed by 2 bases and 4 bases, with 15 bases remaining between them. DNA for the CDR3: TGTGCCAGCAGTTTAAGGGGGAGCGGCTCATACGAGCAGTACTTC. This gives the protein CASSLRGSGSYEQYF.

This clonotype has ten or more counts. A read error may account for a junction end that differs from germline. V is TRBV11-3 and J is TRBJ2-1; D is possibly TRBD1 or TRBD2 (6 bases each). CDR3 length: 15 amino acids. In germline, CDR1 is SGHNT, CDR2 YENEEA. The CDR3 protein is CASSLGRGPYNEQFF. The CDR3 coding sequence is TGCGCCAGCAGCTTGGGCCGGGGGCCCTACAATGAGCAGTTCTTC.

This clonotype is a singleton in its sample. A much larger clone is a single base away; this may be a read error. The J gene is TRBJ2-1, the V gene TRBV20-1; 14 bases map to TRBD2. Germline-derived CDR1 and CDR2 are DFQATT and SNEGSKA (reference sequence). The CDR3 covers 19 residues. V lost 6 bases, J lost 9 bases, and 22 bases stayed unmatched. The CDR3 reads CSAQPFRTSGTSGGGEQFF. The CDR3 bases are TGCAGTGCCCAACCTTTTCGGACCTCCGGGACTAGCGGGGGTGGTGAGCAGTTCTTC.

This clonotype came up many times. The chain carries TRBV20-1 and TRBJ2-1; tentatively, D is TRBD1 or TRBD2 (5 bases each). This CDR3 region has 15 residues. V was shortened by 2 bases and J by 6 bases, with 17 bases between the two germline ends. Germline V gene data show CDR1 as DFQATT and CDR2 as SNEGSKA (reference sequence). This CDR3 is CSARQLGERSNEQFF. In nucleotides, the CDR3 is TGCAGTGCTAGACAACTGGGGGAGAGGAGCAATGAGCAGTTCTTC.

In its sample, this clonotype was seen many times. The V gene is TRBV10-3, the J gene TRBJ1-6; D remains ambiguous. CDR3 length equals 16 residues. Between the trimmed V and J ends, which lost 7 bases and 8 bases, there was a span of 21 bases. Per germline, CDR1 ENHRY and CDR2 SYGVKD. The CDR3 DNA reads as TGTGCCATCAAGATTGGCGGCCTGGTTCGAGATTCACCCCTCCACTTT. Translation: CAIKIGGLVRDSPLHF.

The chain joins TRBV19 to TRBJ1-3; no clear D gene. V gave up 3 bases and J gave up 0 bases, with 6 bases separating them. The germline V gene has CDR1 LNHDA and CDR2 SQIVND (reference sequence). This CDR3 contains 14 residues. CDR3 in DNA: TGTGCCAGTAGTATGGGGATCTCTGGAAACACCATATATTTT. Protein product: CASSMGISGNTIYF.

This clonotype has at least ten counts. The V call is TRBV30, the J call TRBJ2-1; D may be TRBD2 (6 bases). The CDR3 covers 14 residues. Germline assignment: CDR1 GTSNPN and CDR2 SVGIG (reference sequence). V lost 2 bases, J lost 4 bases, and 12 bases lay in between. The CDR3 DNA reads TGTGCCTGGAGTCGGGCGGGGTGGTACAATGAGCAGTTCTTC. It specifies CAWSRAGWYNEQFF.

This clonotype was seen many times. The V and J genes are TRBV7-9 and TRBJ2-5; D not certain. Germline-derived CDR1 and CDR2 are SEHNR and FQNEAQ (reference sequence). V was pared by 2 bases and J by 5 bases, with 6 bases between. This CDR3 has 12 amino acids. CDR3 loop: CASSLHWETQYF. Written as DNA, the CDR3 is TGTGCCAGCAGCTTACATTGGGAGACCCAGTACTTC.

This clonotype was recorded a few times. The CDR3 DNA is TGTGCCAGCAGTGGTTACAGACGACCAGATACGCAGTATTTT. Protein product: CASSGYRRPDTQYF. This sequence joins TRBV2 and TRBJ2-3, with D hard to call. Germline values: CDR1 SNHLY, CDR2 FYNNEI. This CDR3 comprises 14 residues. Between the trimmed V and J ends, which lost 4 bases and 4 bases, there was a span of 12 bases. The variable domain in full, with the rest retrieved from reference TRBV2 and TRBJ2-3, is EPEVTQTPSHQVTQMGQEVILRCVPISNHLYFYWYRQILGQKVEFLVSFYNNEISEKSEIFDDQFSVERPDGSNFTLKIRSTKLEDSAMYFCASSGYRRPDTQYFGPGTRLTVL.

Concerning this clonotype itself: A much larger clone is a single base away; this may be a read error. The V and J genes are TRBV2 and TRBJ2-7; maybe TRBD2 (5 bases). The CDR3 runs to 13 residues. Germline assignment: CDR1 SNHLY and CDR2 FYNNEI. The CDR3 DNA is TGTGCCAGCGGTGACTACACTGAATACAAGCAGTACTTC. Its protein is CASGDYTEYKQYF.

The chain joins TRBV7-8 to TRBJ2-5; D remains ambiguous. Deletions cut 1 base from V and 4 bases from J, with 19 bases between. Germline CDR1 SGHVS, CDR2 FQNEAQ. The CDR3 is 17 residues long. DNA for the CDR3: TGTGCCAGCAGCTTAGTTGCTTGGCAGGACCTCCGAGAGACCCAGTACTTC. Its protein is CASSLVAWQDLRETQYF. Filled out from reference TRBV7-8 and TRBJ2-5, the complete variable domain reads GAGVSQSPRYKVAKRGQDVALRCDPISGHVSLFWYQQALGQGPEFLTYFQNEAQLDKSGLPSDRFFAERPEGSVSTLKIQRTQQEDSAVYLCASSLVAWQDLRETQYFGPGTRLLVL.

Turning to this clonotype: This sequence may be a read error, since a much larger clone differs from it by one base. The chain couples TRBV28 to TRBJ2-7; D might be TRBD1 (6 bases). CDR1 MDHEN and CDR2 SYDVKM come from the germline V gene. Trimming took 7 bases from V and 2 from J, leaving 9 bases between them. This CDR3 has 12 amino acids. For the CDR3, the DNA is TGTGCCAGCACCGGGGACACCTACGAGCAGTACTTC. It specifies CASTGDTYEQYF.

This clonotype was picked up many times. V and J are TRBV2 and TRBJ2-4; D not resolved. The CDR3 covers 14 residues. The germline gives CDR1 SNHLY, CDR2 FYNNEI. Between the trimmed V and J ends, which lost 5 bases and 1 base, there was a span of 9 bases. The CDR3 sequence: CASSWGMAKNIQYF. CDR3 coding DNA: TGTGCCAGCAGTTGGGGTATGGCCAAAAACATTCAGTACTTC.